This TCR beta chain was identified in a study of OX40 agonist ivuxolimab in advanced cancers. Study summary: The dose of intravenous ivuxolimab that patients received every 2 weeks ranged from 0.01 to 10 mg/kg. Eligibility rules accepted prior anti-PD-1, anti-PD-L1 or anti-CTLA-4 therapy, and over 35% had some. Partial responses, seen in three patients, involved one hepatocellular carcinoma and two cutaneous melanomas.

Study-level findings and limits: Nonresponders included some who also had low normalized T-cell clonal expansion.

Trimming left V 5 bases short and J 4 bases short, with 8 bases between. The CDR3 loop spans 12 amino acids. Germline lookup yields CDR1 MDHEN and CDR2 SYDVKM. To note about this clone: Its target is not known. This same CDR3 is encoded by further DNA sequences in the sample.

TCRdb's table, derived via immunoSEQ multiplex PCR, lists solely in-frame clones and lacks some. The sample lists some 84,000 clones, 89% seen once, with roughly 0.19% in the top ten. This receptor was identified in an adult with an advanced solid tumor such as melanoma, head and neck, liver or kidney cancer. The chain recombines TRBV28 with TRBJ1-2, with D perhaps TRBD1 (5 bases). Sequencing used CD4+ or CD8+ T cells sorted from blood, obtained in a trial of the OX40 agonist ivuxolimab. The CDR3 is CASSQGVYGYTF. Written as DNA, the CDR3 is TGTGCCAGCAGTCAGGGTGTCTATGGCTACACCTTC.